This TCR beta chain was documented in a study of T-cell reconstitution after alpha-beta-depleted transplantation in children. The table lists this clonotype with a few counts. CDR1 and CDR2 from the germline V gene are SGHAT and FQNNGV. This CDR3 is 15 amino acids long. V lost 1 base, J lost 4 bases, and 14 bases lay in between. Unique molecular identifiers were incorporated during preparation of the TCRbeta library. From the PCR reads, TCRdb called clonotypes with MiXCR, one entry per CDR3 protein. The sample consists of hundreds of thousands of distinct CDR3 sequences, roughly an eighth of them appearing once.

The clonotype was recovered from a human donor who donated a stem cell graft to a child with combined immunodeficiency. The chain joins TRBV11-2 to TRBJ2-7; TRBD1 or TRBD2 may be the D gene (5 bases each). Sequencing was performed on PBMCs from the stem cell graft donor, taken from the stem cell graft. The CDR3 DNA reads TGTGCCAGCAGCTTAGGGGGTCCCGAGGGGTACGAGCAGTACTTC. This sequence encodes CASSLGGPEGYEQYF.